The clone carrying this T cell receptor beta chain was seen repeatedly, ten times or more. The CDR3 has 16 residues. Germline V gives CDR1 DFQATT, CDR2 SNEGSKA (reference sequence). Trimming left V 4 bases short and J 0 bases short, with 16 bases between. The data derive from a study of T cells in Graves' hyperthyroidism and ophthalmopathy. TCR beta CDR3 sequences were amplified from RNA transcripts. HTBI primers were used for first-round RT-PCR of the TCR CDR3. A single record per CDR3 protein comes from TCRdb applying MiXCR to the multiplex PCR reads. The sample gives around 450,000 distinct CDR3 sequences, around 15% of which show up once; around 5.3% is in the top ten.

This rearrangement joins TRBV20-1 to TRBJ1-5, with no clear D. The sequenced sample was blood. The TCR originated in a woman between 18 and 29 years old with Graves' hyperthyroidism. The CDR3 loop reads CSATDKELISNQPQHF. The CDR3 nucleotides read TGCAGTGCTACCGACAAGGAACTGATTAGCAATCAGCCCCAGCATTTT.